These T cell receptor beta chains were read from a single sample in a study of blood T cell repertoires in COVID-19. Clones were sequenced by immunoSEQ multiplex PCR, and TCRdb holds only the in-frame ones, with some missing. The sample contains roughly 240,000 clones, about 88% of which appear only once. The sample comprised peripheral blood. The receptors stem from a man aged 18 to 35 with active or convalescent COVID-19. CDR3s include the opening cysteine and the closing phenylalanine or tryptophan. Each record gives: clone size, J gene, V gene, D gene, CDR3 DNA, CDR3 protein. D genes are given only for firm matches. Some rows have no size entry. The others give once, few or many, or a class for an expanded clone.

>.|TRBJ2-1|TRBV18|TRBD2
TGTGCCAGCTCACGGACAGTAGCGGGACACAATGAGCAGTTCTTC
CASSRTVAGHNEQFF
>.|TRBJ2-5|TRBV20-1|.
TGCAGTGCTGACAGGTGGGAGACCCAGTACTTC
CSADRWETQYF
>.|TRBJ2-7|TRBV5-4|TRBD1
TGTGCCAGCAGCTCTAGACAGGGTATTGCCTACGAGCAGTACTTC
CASSSRQGIAYEQYF
>.|TRBJ2-2|TRBV6-6|.
TGTGCCAGCAGTTACCCACAGGGCCCCACCGGGGAGCTGTTTTTT
CASSYPQGPTGELFF
>.|TRBJ2-3|TRBV5-1|TRBD2
TGCGCCAGCAGCCCCGGGACTAGCGTGGCAGATACGCAGTATTTT
CASSPGTSVADTQYF
>.|TRBJ2-3|TRBV7-2|TRBD2
TGTGCCAGCAGCCTACTTGGCGGGAGTTCCACAGATACGCAGTATTTT
CASSLLGGSSTDTQYF
>.|TRBJ2-1|TRBV13|.
TGTGCCAGCAGCTTAGGGTCGGGGGACTACAATGAGCAGTTCTTC
CASSLGSGDYNEQFF
>few|TRBJ1-2|TRBV11-2|.
TGTGCCAGCAGCTTAGCGCGGGGGGCGGTCTATGGCTACACCTTC
CASSLARGAVYGYTF
>.|TRBJ1-1|TRBV6-1|.
TGTGCCAGCAGTGGCGTCCTCGGCACAGACGTGAACACTGAAGCTTTCTTT
CASSGVLGTDVNTEAFF
>.|TRBJ2-2|TRBV9|.
TGTGCCAGCAGCCCCCGGGTCATAGGGGCCGGGGAGCTGTTTTTT
CASSPRVIGAGELFF
>.|TRBJ2-1|TRBV7-3|TRBD2
TGTGCCAGCACCACAGGACACAAGAGACTAGCGGGGATCAACAATGAGCAGTTCTTC
CASTTGHKRLAGINNEQFF
>.|TRBJ1-2|TRBV27|TRBD1
TGTGCCAGCAGTAAGGAAGGGGGCTCGTATGGCTACACCTTC
CASSKEGGSYGYTF
>.|TRBJ2-4|TRBV6-6|.
TGTGCCAGCAGTCCCCAACAGGGGGGGAACATTCAGTACTTC
CASSPQQGGNIQYF
>.|TRBJ1-4|TRBV28|.
TGTGCCACCCGCGGGTCAAGGTCTGAAAAACTGTTTTTT
CATRGSRSEKLFF
>.|TRBJ1-1|TRBV6-1|.
TGTGCCAGCAGTGAAGCAAGGTTTCAGGGCACTGAAGCTTTCTTT
CASSEARFQGTEAFF
>once|TRBJ1-1|TRBV2|.
TGTGCCAGCAGTACAGGGCAGTACACTGAAGCTTTCTTT
CASSTGQYTEAFF
>once|TRBJ2-5|TRBV12-5|.
TGTGCTAGTGTCATAACAGGGTTAGAGACCCAGTACTTC
CASVITGLETQYF
>.|TRBJ1-1|TRBV9|.
TGTGCCAGCAGCGTAGGAAAATCCGGAGGGATGAACACTGAAGCTTTCTTT
CASSVGKSGGMNTEAFF
>few|TRBJ1-3|TRBV12-3/TRBV12-4|.
TGTGCCAGCAGTTTAACAGGAAACACCATATATTTT
CASSLTGNTIYF
>.|TRBJ2-6|TRBV19|.
TGTGCCAGTAGTCTCGACAGGTCCAGCTCTGGGGCCAACGTCCTGACTTTC
CASSLDRSSSGANVLTF
>.|TRBJ1-3|TRBV7-3|.
TGTGCCAGCAGCCAGGGGATAACTGGAAACACCATATATTTT
CASSQGITGNTIYF
>.|TRBJ1-2|TRBV28|.
TGTGCCAGCAGAACTCCGGGGTACGGCAACTATGGCTACACCTTC
CASRTPGYGNYGYTF
>.|TRBJ1-2|TRBV27|.
TGTGCCAGCAGCTGGACCGCGGGGGACTATGGCTACACCTTC
CASSWTAGDYGYTF
>.|TRBJ1-2|TRBV30|TRBD1
TGTGCCTGCCACCCGGGACAGGGTCGGAGTGGCTACACCTTC
CACHPGQGRSGYTF
>few|TRBJ2-7|TRBV5-1|.
TGCGCCAGCAGTCAACAACCAACCTACGAGCAGTACTTC
CASSQQPTYEQYF
>.|TRBJ2-3|TRBV6-2/TRBV6-3|.
TGTGCCAGCAGTTACGGGGAGGGCACAGATACGCAGTATTTT
CASSYGEGTDTQYF
>.|TRBJ2-1|TRBV12-3/TRBV12-4|TRBD2
TGTGCCAGCAGTTTAGGGCGGGAGGCTGAGCAGTTCTTC
CASSLGREAEQFF
>.|TRBJ1-1|TRBV29-1|.
TGCAGCGTTGAGCGGGGAGGGTACACTGAAGCTTTCTTT
CSVERGGYTEAFF
>.|TRBJ2-5|TRBV5-4|.
TGTGCCAGCACTGATATCTCCTCGGGGGAGACCCAGTACTTC
CASTDISSGETQYF
>.|TRBJ1-6|TRBV6-4|.
TGTGCCAGCAGTGAAGGGATGAGGGATTCACCCCTCCACTTT
CASSEGMRDSPLHF
>.|TRBJ1-1|TRBV28|TRBD1
TGTGCCAGCAGTTCGAGACCACGGGGACAGATTCGCGGAGCTTTCTTT
CASSSRPRGQIRGAFF
>.|TRBJ2-1|TRBV19|TRBD2
TGTGCCAGTAGTATTCTAGCGGACAACAATGAGCAGTTCTTC
CASSILADNNEQFF